This T cell receptor (beta chain) came from a study of read filtering for tumor transcriptome and immune sequencing. Looked up from germline, CDR1 is SGHRS and CDR2 is YFSETQ. Germline trimming cut 9 bases from V and 4 bases from J; bases unmatched to any gene: 13. This CDR3 has 14 residues. The library was built from about 400 ng RNA with molecular barcoded adaptors for alpha/delta and beta/gamma chains. Each CDR3 protein is one row after TCRdb ran MiXCR on the reads. The sample shows about 62,000 distinct CDR3 sequences, approximately 18% of them seen only once. The sample holds many counts of this clonotype.

The chain employs TRBV5-1 and TRBJ2-7; 7 bases are shared with TRBD1. Sequenced material: a population of CD138-negative cells sorted from bone marrow. This TCR was sampled from a donor aged 40 or older with multiple myeloma. The CDR3 reads CATSREGQRYEQYF. CDR3 in DNA: TGCGCCACCTCTCGTGAGGGACAGAGATACGAGCAGTACTTC.